The clone carrying this T cell receptor (beta chain) has just a few counts. This entry is derived from a study of OX40 agonist ivuxolimab in advanced cancers. Across the study: Six ivuxolimab dose levels, 0.01 to 10 mg/kg, were given intravenously every 2 weeks. People who had prior anti-PD-1, anti-PD-L1 or anti-CTLA-4 therapy could take part, and less than 50% had some.

Autoimmune disease history or systemic immunosuppression excluded patients. Assay: immunoSEQ multiplex PCR; the TCRdb copy retains only in-frame clones and omits some. This sample has around 33,000 clones, with 82% found just once. The sample consisted of CD4+ or CD8+ T cells sorted from blood, taken in a trial of the OX40 agonist ivuxolimab. This receptor was taken from an adult with an advanced solid tumor such as melanoma, head and neck, liver or kidney cancer.

The CDR3: CASSFSGGRETQYF. The CDR3 nucleotides read TGTGCCAGCAGTTTTAGCGGGGGACGGGAGACCCAGTACTTC. The genes are TRBV28 and TRBJ2-5, with 9 bases identical to TRBD2. This CDR3 has 14 residues. V shed 3 bases, J shed 5 bases, and the junction held 4 bases outside the gene matches. Per germline, CDR1 MDHEN and CDR2 SYDVKM.